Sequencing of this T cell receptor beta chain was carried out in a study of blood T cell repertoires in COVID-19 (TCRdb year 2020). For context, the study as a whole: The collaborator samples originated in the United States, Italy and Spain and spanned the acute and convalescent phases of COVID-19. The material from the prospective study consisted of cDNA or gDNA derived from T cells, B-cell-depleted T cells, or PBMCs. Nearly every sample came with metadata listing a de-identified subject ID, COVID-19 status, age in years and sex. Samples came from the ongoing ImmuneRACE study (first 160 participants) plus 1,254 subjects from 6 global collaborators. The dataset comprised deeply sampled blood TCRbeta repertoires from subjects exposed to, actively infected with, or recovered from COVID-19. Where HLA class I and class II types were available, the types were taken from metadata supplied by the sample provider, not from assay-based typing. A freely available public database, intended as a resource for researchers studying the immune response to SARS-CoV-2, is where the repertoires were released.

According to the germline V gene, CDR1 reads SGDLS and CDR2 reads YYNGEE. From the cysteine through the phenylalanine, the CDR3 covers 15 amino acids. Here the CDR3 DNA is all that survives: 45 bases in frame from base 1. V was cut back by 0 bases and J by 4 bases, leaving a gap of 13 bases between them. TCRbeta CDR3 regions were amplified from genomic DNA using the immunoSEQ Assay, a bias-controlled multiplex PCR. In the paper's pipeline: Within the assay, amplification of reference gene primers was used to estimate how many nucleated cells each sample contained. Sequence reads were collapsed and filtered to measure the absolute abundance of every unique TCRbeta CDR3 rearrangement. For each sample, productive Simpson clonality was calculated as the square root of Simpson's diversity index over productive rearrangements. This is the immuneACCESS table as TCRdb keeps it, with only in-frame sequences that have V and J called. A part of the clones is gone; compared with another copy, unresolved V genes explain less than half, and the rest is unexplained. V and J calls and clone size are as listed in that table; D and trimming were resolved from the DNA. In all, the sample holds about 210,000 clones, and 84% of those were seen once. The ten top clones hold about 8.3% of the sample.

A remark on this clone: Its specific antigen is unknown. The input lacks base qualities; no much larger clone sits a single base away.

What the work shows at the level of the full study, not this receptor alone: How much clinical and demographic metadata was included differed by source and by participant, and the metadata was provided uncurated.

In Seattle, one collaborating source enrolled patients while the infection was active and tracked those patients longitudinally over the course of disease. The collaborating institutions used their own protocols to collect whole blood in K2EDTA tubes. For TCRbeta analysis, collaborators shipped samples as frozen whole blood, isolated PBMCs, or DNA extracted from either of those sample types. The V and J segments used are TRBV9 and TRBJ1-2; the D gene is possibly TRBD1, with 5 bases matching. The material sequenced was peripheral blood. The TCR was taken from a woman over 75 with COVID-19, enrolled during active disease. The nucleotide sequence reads TGTGCCAGCAGCGTAGGAGACAGTCTGGCCTATGGCTACACCTTC. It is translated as CASSVGDSLAYGYTF.